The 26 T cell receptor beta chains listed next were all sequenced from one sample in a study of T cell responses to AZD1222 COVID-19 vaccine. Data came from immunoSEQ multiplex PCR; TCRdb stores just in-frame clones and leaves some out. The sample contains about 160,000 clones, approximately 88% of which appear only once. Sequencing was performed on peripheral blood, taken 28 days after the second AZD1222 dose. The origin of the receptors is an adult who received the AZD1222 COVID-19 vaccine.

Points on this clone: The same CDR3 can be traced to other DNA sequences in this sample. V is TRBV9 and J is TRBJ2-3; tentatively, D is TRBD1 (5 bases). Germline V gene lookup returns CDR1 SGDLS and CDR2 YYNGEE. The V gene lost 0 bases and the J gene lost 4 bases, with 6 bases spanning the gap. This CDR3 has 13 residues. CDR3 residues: CASSVEGADTQYF. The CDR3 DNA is TGTGCCAGCAGCGTAGAAGGGGCAGATACGCAGTATTTT.

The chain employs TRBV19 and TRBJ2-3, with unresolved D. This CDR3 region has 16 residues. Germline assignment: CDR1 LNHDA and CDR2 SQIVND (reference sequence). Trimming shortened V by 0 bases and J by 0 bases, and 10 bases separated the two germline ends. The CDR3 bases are TGTGCCAGTAGTATAGAGCTAAGCACTAGCACAGATACGCAGTATTTT. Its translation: CASSIELSTSTDTQYF.

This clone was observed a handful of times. CDR3 DNA sequence: TGTGCCAGCAGTCTAACCGGGACAGGGAGTTCACCCCTCCACTTT. Residues: CASSLTGTGSSPLHF. The gene calls are TRBV6-5 and TRBJ1-6; 9 nucleotides agree with TRBD1. The germline gives CDR1 MNHEY, CDR2 SVGAGI. With V trimmed by 5 bases and J by 9 bases, 8 bases remained unmatched. The CDR3 is made up of 15 amino acids.

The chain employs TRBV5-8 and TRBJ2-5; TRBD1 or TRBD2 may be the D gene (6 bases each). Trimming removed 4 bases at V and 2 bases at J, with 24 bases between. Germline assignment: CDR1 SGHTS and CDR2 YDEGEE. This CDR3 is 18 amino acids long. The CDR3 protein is CASSPGAWGAGGQETQYF. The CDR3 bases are TGTGCCAGCAGCCCGGGGGCGTGGGGGGCCGGTGGGCAAGAGACCCAGTACTTC.

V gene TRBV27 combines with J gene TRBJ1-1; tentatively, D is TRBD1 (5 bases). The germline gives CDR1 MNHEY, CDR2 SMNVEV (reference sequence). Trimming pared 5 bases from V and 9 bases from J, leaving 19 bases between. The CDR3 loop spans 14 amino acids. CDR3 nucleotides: TGTGCCAGCAGTAGGGGTCGCGGTCGCAATCAAGCTTTCTTT. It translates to CASSRGRGRNQAFF.

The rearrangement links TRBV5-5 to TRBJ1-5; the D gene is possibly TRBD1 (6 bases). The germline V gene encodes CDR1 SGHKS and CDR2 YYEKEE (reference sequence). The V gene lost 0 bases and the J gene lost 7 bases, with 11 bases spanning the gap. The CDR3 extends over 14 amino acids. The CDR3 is CASSLVGGDQPQHF. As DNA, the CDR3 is TGTGCCAGCAGCTTGGTTGGGGGCGACCAGCCCCAGCATTTT.

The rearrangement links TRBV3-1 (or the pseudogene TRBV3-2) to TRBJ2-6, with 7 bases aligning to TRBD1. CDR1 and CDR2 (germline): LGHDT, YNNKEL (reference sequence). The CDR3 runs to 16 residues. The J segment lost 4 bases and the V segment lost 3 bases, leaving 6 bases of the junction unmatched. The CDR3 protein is CASSHLTGRGANVLTF. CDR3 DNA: TGTGCCAGCAGCCACTTGACAGGGAGAGGGGCCAACGTCCTGACTTTC.

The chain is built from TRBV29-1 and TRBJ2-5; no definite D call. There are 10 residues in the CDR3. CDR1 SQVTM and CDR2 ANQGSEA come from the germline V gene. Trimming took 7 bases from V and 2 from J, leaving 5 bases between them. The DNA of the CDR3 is TGCAGCGCCCTTCAAGAGACCCAGTACTTC. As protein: CSALQETQYF.

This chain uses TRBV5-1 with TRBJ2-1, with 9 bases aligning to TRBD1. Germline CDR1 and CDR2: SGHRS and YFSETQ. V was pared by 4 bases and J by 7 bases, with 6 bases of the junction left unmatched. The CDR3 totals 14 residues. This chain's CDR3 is CASSPPTGGNEQFF. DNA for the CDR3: TGCGCCAGCAGCCCCCCGACAGGGGGTAATGAGCAGTTCTTC. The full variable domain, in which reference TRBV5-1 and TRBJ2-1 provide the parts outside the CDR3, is KAGVTQTPRYLIKTRGQQVTLSCSPISGHRSVSWYQQTPGQGLQFLFEYFSETQRNKGNFPGRFSGRQFSNSRSEMNVSTLELGDSALYLCASSPPTGGNEQFFGPGTRLTVL.

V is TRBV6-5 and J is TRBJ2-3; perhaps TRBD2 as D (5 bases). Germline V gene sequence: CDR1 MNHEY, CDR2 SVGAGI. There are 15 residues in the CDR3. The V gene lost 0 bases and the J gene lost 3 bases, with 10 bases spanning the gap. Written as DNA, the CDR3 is TGTGCCAGCAGTTACTCGTCCGGGAATACAGATACGCAGTATTTT. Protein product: CASSYSSGNTDTQYF.

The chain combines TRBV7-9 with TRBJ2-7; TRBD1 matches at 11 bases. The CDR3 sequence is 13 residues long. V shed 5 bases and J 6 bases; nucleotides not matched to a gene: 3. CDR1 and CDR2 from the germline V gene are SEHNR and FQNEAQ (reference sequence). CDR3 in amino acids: CASSGQGATEQYF. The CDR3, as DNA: TGTGCCAGCAGCGGACAGGGGGCGACCGAGCAGTACTTC.

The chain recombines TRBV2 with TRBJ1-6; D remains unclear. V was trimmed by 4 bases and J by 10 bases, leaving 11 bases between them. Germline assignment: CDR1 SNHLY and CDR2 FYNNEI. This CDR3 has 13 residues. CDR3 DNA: TGTGCCAGCAGTGCAACCCCTATCTCACCCCTCCACTTT. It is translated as CASSATPISPLHF.

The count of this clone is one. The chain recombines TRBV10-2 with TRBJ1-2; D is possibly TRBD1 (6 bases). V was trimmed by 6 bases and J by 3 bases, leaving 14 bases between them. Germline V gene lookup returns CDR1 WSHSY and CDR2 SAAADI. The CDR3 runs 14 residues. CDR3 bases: TGCGCCAGCAGAGAAGGGGGGGCGGACTATGGCTACACCTTC. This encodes CASREGGADYGYTF.

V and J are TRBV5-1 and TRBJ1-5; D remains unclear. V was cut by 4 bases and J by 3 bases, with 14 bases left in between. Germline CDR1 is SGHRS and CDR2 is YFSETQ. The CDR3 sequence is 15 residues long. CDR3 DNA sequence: TGCGCCAGCAGCCCGGACGGGCACCTCAATCAGCCCCAGCATTTT. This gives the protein CASSPDGHLNQPQHF.

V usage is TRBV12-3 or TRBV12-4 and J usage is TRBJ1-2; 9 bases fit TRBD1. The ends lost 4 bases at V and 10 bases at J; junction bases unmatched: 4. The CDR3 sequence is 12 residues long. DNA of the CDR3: TGTGCCAGCAGTTCAGGACAGGGGAACTACACCTTC. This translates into CASSSGQGNYTF.

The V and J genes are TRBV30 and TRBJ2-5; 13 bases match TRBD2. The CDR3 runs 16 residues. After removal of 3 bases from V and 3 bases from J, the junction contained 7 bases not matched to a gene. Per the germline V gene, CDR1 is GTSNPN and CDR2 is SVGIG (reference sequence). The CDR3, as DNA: TGTGCCTGGAGGAGACTAGCGGGGGGCCCTAAAGAGACCCAGTACTTC. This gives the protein CAWRRLAGGPKETQYF.

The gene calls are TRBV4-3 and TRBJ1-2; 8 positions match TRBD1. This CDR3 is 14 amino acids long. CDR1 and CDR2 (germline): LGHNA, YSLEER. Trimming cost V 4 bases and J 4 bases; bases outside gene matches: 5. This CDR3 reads CASSPQGASYGYTF. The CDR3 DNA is TGCGCCAGCAGCCCCCAGGGGGCATCCTATGGCTACACCTTC.

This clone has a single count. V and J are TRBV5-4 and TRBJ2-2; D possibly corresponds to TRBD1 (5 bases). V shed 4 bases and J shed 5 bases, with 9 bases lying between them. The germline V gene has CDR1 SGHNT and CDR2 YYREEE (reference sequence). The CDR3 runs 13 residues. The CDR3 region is CASSLGVTGELFF. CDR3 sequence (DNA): TGTGCCAGCAGCCTAGGGGTTACCGGGGAGCTGTTTTTT.

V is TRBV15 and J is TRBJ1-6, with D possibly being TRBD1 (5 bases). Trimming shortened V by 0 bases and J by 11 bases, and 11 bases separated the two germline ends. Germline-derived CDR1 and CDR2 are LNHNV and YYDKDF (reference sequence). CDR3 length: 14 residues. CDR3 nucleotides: TGTGCCACCAGCAGAGAAAGCAGGGAGCCACCCCTCCACTTT. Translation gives CATSRESREPPLHF.

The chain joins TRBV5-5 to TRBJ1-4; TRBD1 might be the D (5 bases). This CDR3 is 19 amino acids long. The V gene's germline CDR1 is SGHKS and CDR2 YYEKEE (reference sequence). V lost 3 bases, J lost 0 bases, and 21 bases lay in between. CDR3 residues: CASSSLTGGGSATNEKLFF. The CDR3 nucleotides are TGTGCCAGCAGCTCTTTAACAGGTGGAGGGTCAGCAACTAATGAAAAACTGTTTTTT.

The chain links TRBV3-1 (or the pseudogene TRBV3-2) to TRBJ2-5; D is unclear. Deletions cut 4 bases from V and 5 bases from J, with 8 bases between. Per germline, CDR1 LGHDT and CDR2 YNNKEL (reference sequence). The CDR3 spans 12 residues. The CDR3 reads CASSPRRETQYF. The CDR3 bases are TGTGCCAGCAGCCCCCGAAGGGAGACCCAGTACTTC.

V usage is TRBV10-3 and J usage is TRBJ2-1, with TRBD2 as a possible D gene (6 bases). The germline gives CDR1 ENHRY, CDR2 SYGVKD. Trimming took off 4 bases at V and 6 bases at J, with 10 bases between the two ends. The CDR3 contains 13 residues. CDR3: CAISGGVGNEQFF. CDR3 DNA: TGTGCCATCAGTGGGGGGGTTGGCAATGAGCAGTTCTTC.

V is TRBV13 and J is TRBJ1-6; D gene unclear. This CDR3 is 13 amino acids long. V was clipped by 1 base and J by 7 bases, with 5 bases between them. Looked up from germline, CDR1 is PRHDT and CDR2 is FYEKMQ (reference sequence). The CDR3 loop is CASSLALNSPLHF. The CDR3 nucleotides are TGTGCCAGCAGCTTAGCTCTGAATTCACCCCTCCACTTT.

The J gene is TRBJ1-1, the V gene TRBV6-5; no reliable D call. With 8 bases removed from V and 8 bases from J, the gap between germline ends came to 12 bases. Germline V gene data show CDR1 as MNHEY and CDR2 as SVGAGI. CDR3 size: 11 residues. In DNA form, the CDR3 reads TGTGCCAGCGGGGTCCTCAAAGAAGCTTTCTTT. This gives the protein CASGVLKEAFF.

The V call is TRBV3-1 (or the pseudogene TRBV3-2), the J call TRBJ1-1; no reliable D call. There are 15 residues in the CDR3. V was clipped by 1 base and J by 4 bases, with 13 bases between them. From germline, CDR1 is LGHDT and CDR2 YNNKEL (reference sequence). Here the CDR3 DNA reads TGTGCCAGCAGCCAAGGATACAACGACGGCACTGAAGCTTTCTTT. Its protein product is CASSQGYNDGTEAFF.

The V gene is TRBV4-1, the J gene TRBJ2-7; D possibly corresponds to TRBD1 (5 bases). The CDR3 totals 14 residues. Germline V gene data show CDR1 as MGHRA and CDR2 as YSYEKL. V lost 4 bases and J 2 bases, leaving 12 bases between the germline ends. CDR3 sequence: CASSPHRLAYEQYF. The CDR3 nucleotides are TGCGCCAGCAGCCCTCACAGGTTAGCCTACGAGCAGTACTTC.